This T cell receptor beta chain is drawn from a study of blood T cell repertoires in COVID-19. This CDR3 region has 13 residues. The V and J ends lost 5 bases and 3 bases respectively, with 11 bases between them. Per germline, CDR1 SGHVS and CDR2 FNYEAQ. Some clones are missing from TCRdb's copy, which holds only in-frame ones; the method was immunoSEQ multiplex PCR. The table lists 90,000 to 100,000 clones, just under 85% of them singletons, with 10% in the top ten. This clonotype was obtained from a man in his 70s with acute or convalescent COVID-19. V is TRBV7-6 and J is TRBJ2-7; D might be TRBD1 (6 bases). The sequencing sample was made of peripheral blood. CDR3: CASSPRGFYEQYF. The CDR3 DNA follows: TGTGCCAGCAGCCCGAGGGGGTTCTACGAGCAGTACTTC.